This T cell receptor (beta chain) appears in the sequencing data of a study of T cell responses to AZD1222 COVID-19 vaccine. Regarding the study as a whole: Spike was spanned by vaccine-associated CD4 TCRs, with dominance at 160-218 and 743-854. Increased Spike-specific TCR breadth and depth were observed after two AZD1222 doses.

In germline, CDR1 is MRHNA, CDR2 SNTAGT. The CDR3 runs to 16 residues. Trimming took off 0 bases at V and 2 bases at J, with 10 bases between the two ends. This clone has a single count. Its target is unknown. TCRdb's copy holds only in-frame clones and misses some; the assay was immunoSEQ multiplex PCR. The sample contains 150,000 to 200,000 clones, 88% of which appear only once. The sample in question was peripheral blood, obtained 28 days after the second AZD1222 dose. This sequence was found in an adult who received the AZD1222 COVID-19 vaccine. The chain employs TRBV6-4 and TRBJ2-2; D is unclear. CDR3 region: CASSDSKEFNTGELFF. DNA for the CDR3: TGTGCCAGCAGTGACTCGAAAGAGTTTAACACCGGGGAGCTGTTTTTT.